This T cell receptor beta chain is from a study of identical twins. Study results and caveats: Within cord blood, abundant beta clonotypes carried fewer insertions, but memory repertoires showed no such trend. Conclusions rested on cross-sectional statistics rather than following the same donors. The study found weaker excess twin sharing in beta out-of-frame sequences.

Turning to this clonotype: Its antigen is not identified.

Looked up from germline, CDR1 is SGHTA and CDR2 is FQGNSA. CDR3 length: 12 residues. Trimming took 1 base from V and 11 from J, leaving 9 bases between them. TCRdb re-called the 5' RACE reads through MiXCR, storing one row per CDR3 protein. The sample records fewer than 250,000 distinct CDR3 sequences, 9.4% being singletons. Sequencing input: memory (CD45RO+) T cells sorted from blood. This chain uses TRBV7-2 with TRBJ2-1, with D unclear. The receptor was isolated from a woman younger than 30 in good health. The CDR3 here is CASSLVTSQQFF. CDR3 DNA: TGTGCCAGCAGCTTAGTAACTTCCCAGCAGTTCTTC.